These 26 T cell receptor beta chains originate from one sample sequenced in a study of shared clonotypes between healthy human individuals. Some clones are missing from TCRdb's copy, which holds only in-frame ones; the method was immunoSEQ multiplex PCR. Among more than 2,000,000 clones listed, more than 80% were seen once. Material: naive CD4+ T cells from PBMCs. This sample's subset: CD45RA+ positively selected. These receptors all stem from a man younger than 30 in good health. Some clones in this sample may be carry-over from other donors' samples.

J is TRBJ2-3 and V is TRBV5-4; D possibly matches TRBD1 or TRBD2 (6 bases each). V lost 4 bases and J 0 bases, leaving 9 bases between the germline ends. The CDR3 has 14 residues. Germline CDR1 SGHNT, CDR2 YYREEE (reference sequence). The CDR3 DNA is TGTGCCAGCAGCGAGGGGGGTAGCACAGATACGCAGTATTTT. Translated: CASSEGGSTDTQYF.

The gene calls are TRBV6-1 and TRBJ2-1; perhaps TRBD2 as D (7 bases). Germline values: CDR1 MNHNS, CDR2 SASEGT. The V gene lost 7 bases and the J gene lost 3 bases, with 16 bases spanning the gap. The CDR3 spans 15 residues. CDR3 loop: CASMPEGGLYNEQFF. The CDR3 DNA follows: TGTGCCAGCATGCCGGAGGGGGGGCTCTACAATGAGCAGTTCTTC.

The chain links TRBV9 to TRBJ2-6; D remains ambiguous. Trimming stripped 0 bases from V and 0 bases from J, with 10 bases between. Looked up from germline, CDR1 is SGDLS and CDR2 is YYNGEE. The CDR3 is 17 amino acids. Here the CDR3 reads CASSVVGSSSGANVLTF. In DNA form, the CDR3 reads TGTGCCAGCAGCGTAGTGGGCAGCAGCTCTGGGGCCAACGTCCTGACTTTC.

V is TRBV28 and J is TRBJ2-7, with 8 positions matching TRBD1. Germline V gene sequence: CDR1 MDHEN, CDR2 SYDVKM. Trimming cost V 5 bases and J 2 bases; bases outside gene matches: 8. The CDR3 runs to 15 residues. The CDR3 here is CASSVRDRLAYEQYF. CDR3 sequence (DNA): TGTGCCAGCAGTGTCCGGGACAGGCTAGCCTACGAGCAGTACTTC.

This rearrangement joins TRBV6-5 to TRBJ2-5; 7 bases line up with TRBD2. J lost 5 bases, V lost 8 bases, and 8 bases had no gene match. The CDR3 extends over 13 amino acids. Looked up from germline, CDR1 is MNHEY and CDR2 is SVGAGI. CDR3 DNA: TGTGCCAGCGGGGGGGGAATTCCGGAGACCCAGTACTTC. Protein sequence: CASGGGIPETQYF.

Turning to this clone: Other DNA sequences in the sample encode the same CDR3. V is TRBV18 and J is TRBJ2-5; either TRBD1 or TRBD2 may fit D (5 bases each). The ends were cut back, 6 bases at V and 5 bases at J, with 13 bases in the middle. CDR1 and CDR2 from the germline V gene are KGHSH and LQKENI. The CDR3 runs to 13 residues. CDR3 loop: CASSPPGRETQYF. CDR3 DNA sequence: TGTGCCAGCTCGCCTCCGGGACGGGAGACCCAGTACTTC. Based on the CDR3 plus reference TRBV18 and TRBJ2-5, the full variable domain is NAGVMQNPRHLVRRRGQEARLRCSPMKGHSHVYWYRQLPEEGLKFMVYLQKENIIDESGMPKERFSAEFPKEGPSILRIQQVVRGDSAAYFCASSPPGRETQYFGPGTRLLVL.

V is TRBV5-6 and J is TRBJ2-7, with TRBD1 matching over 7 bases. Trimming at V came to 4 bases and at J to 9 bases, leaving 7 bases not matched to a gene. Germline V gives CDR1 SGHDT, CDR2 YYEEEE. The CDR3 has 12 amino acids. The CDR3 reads CASSGNNRGQYF. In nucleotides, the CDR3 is TGTGCCAGCAGCGGCAATAACAGGGGGCAGTACTTC.

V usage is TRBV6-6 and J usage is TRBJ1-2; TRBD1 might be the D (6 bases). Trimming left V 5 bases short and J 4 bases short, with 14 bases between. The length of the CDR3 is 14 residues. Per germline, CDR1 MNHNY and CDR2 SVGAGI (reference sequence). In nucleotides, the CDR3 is TGTGCCAGCAGTCCTCCAGGGGTTGGCTATGGCTACACCTTC. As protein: CASSPPGVGYGYTF.

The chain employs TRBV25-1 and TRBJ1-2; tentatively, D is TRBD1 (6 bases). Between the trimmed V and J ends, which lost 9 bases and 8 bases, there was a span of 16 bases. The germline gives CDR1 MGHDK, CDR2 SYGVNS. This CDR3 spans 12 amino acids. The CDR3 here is CASTSLGGGYTF. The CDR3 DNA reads TGTGCCAGTACCTCTTTGGGGGGCGGCTACACCTTC.

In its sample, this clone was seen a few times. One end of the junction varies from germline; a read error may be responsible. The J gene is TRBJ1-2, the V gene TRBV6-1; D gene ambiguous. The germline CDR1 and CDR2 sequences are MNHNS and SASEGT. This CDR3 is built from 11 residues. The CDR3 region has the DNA TGTGCCAGCAGTGGAGGACCTAACTCAGTCTTC. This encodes CASSGGPNSVF.

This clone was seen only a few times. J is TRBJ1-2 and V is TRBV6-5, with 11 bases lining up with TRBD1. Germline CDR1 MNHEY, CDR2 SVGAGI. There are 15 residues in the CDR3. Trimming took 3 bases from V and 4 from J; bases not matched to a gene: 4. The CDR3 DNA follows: TGTGCCAGCAGTTATGTCGGGACAGGGGGCTATGGCTACACCTTC. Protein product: CASSYVGTGGYGYTF.

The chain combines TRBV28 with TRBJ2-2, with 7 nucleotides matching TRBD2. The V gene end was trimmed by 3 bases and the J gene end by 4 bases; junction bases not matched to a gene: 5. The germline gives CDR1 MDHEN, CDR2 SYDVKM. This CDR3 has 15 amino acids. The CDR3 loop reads CASSFIGRVTGELFF. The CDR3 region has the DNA TGTGCCAGCAGTTTCATTGGGAGGGTCACCGGGGAGCTGTTTTTT.

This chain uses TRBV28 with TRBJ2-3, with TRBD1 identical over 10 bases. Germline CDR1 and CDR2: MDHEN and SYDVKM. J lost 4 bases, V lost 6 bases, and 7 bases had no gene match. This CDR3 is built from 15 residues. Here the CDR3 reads CASSRDRGVADTQYF. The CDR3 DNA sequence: TGTGCCAGCAGCCGGGACAGGGGAGTCGCAGATACGCAGTATTTT.

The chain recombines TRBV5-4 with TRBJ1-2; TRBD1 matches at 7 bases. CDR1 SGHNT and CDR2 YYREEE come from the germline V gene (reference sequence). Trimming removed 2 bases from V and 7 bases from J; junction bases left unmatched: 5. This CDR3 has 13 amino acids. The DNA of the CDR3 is TGTGCCAGCAGCTTCACAGGGGAGGGTGGCTACACCTTC. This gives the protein CASSFTGEGGYTF.

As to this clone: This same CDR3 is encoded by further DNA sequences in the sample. The CDR3 loop reads CASSFTGGSYNEQFF. The CDR3 nucleotides are TGTGCCAGCAGCTTCACTGGCGGATCCTACAATGAGCAGTTCTTC. The V and J genes are TRBV11-2 and TRBJ2-1; no clear D. This CDR3 is built from 15 residues. V dropped 3 bases and J dropped 1 base, with 10 bases sitting between them. Looked up from germline, CDR1 is SGHAT and CDR2 is FQNNGV.

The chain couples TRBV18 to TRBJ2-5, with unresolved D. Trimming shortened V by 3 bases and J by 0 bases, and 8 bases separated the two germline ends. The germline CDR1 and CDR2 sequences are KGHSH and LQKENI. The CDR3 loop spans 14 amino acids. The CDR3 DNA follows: TGTGCCAGCTCACCGCCGAACTACCAAGAGACCCAGTACTTC. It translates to CASSPPNYQETQYF.

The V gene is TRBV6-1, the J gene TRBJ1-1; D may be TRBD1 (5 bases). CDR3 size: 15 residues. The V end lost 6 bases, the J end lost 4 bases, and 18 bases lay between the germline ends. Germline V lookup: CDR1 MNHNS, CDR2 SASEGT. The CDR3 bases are TGTGCCAGCAGATTCGGGGGAGGTTTGGCCACTGAAGCTTTCTTT. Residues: CASRFGGGLATEAFF.

CDR3 nucleotide sequence: TGTGCCAGCAGCTCAGGACTAGCGGGAGGGCCCACAGATACGCAGTATTTT. Translated, it gives CASSSGLAGGPTDTQYF. The chain is built from TRBV7-3 and TRBJ2-3; 15 nucleotides align to TRBD2. Trimming cost V 4 bases and J 2 bases; bases outside gene matches: 4. Germline V lookup: CDR1 SGHTA, CDR2 FQGTGA. The CDR3 spans 17 residues.

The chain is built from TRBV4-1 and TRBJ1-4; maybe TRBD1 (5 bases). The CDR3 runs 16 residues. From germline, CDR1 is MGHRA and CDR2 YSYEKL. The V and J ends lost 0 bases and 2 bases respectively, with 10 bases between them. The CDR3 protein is CASSQDIGGTNEKLFF. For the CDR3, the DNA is TGCGCCAGCAGCCAAGATATTGGGGGGACTAATGAAAAACTGTTTTTT.

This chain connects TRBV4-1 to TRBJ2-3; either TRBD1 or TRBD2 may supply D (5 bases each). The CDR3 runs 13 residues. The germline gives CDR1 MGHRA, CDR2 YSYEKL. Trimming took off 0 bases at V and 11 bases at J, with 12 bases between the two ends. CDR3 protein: CASSQDRGREQYF. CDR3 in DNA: TGCGCCAGCAGCCAAGATCGGGGACGTGAGCAGTATTTT.

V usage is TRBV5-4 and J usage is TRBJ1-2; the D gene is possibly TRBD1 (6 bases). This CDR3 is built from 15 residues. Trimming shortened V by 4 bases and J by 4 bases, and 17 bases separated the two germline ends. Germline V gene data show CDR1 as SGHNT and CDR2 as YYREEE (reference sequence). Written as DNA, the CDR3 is TGTGCCAGCAGCGGATCCGGACAGAGGGCCTATGGCTACACCTTC. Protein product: CASSGSGQRAYGYTF. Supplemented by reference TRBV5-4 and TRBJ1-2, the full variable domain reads ETGVTQSPTHLIKTRGQQVTLRCSSQSGHNTVSWYQQALGQGPQFIFQYYREEENGRGNFPPRFSGLQFPNYSSELNVNALELDDSALYLCASSGSGQRAYGYTFGSGTRLTVV.

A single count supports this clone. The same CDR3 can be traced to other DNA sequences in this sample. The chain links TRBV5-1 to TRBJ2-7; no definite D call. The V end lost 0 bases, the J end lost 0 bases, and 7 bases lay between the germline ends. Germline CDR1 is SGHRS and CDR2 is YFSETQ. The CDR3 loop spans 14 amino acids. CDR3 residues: CASSLEGGSYEQYF. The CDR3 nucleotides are TGCGCCAGCAGCTTGGAGGGCGGCTCCTACGAGCAGTACTTC.

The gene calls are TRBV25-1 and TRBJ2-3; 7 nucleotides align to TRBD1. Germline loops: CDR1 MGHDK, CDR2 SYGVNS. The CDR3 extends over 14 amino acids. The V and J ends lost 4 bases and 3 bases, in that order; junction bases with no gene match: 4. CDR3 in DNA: TGTGCCAGCAGTGTTGGGACAGAAACAGATACGCAGTATTTT. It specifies CASSVGTETDTQYF.

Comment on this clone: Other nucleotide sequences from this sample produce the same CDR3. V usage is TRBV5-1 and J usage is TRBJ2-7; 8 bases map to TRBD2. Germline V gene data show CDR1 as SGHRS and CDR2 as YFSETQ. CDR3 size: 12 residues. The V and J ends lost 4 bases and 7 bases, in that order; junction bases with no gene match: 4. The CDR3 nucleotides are TGCGCCAGCAGCATCTTAGCGGGGGAGCAGTACTTC. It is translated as CASSILAGEQYF.

CDR3 sequence (DNA): TGTGCCACCAGCAGAGAGGGCGTCGCCTACGAGCAGTACTTC. This codes for CATSREGVAYEQYF. This chain links TRBV15 with TRBJ2-7; D is ambiguous. CDR1 is LNHNV and CDR2 is YYDKDF in the germline V gene (reference sequence). CDR3 length: 14 residues. Trimming left V 0 bases short and J 2 bases short, with 8 bases between.

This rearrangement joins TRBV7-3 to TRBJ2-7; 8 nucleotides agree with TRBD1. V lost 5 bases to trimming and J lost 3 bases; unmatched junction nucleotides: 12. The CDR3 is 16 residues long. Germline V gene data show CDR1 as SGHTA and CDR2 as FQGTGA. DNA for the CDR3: TGTGCCAGCAGCCAACACCAAGCCGGGACAGGCTACGAGCAGTACTTC. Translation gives CASSQHQAGTGYEQYF.